The 9 T cell receptor beta chains below were found in one sample sequenced in a study of control samples from healthy donors and cancer patients. Repertoires were generated with immunoSEQ multiplex PCR, while TCRdb's copy carries only in-frame clones and drops some. The repertoire consists of about 150,000 clones, with 85% to 95% occurring once and the leading ten covering 1.1% to 1.5%. Sequenced: blood. These receptors came from a woman between 18 and 30 years old in good health.

The chain couples TRBV7-2 to TRBJ2-2; D is undetermined. Germline assignment: CDR1 SGHTA and CDR2 FQGNSA. The length of the CDR3 is 12 residues. V was trimmed by 5 bases and J by 8 bases, leaving 9 bases between them. The CDR3 is CASSPLRGELFF. The CDR3 nucleotides are TGTGCCAGCAGCCCCCTCCGGGGGGAGCTGTTTTTT.

This rearrangement joins TRBV13 to TRBJ1-2; the D gene is possibly TRBD1 (5 bases). The CDR3 loop spans 15 amino acids. V was trimmed by 5 bases and J by 2 bases, leaving 15 bases between them. Germline CDR1 is PRHDT and CDR2 is FYEKMQ (reference sequence). CDR3 DNA sequence: TGTGCCAGCAGCCCCCCGGGAAGGGGCAACTATGGCTACACCTTC. Residues: CASSPPGRGNYGYTF. Using reference TRBV13 and TRBJ1-2 for the parts outside the CDR3, the full variable domain is AAGVIQSPRHLIKEKRETATLKCYPIPRHDTVYWYQQGPGQDPQFLISFYEKMQSDKGSIPDRFSAQQFSDYHSELNMSSLELGDSALYFCASSPPGRGNYGYTFGSGTRLTVV.

The chain carries TRBV5-1 and TRBJ1-2, with D possibly matching TRBD1 (5 bases). V lost 2 bases and J 5 bases, leaving 13 bases between the germline ends. Germline V gives CDR1 SGHRS, CDR2 YFSETQ. The CDR3 runs 14 residues. The CDR3 nucleotides are TGCGCCAGCAGCTTTGACGCAGGGCTTTATGGCTACACCTTC. This gives the protein CASSFDAGLYGYTF.

The V gene is TRBV4-1, the J gene TRBJ1-1; tentatively, D is TRBD1 (5 bases). The CDR3 is 15 amino acids. The germline V gene has CDR1 MGHRA and CDR2 YSYEKL. Trimming took 1 base from V and 1 from J, leaving 10 bases between them. The CDR3 DNA reads as TGCGCCAGCAGCCAAGTCGGACACTCGAACACTGAAGCTTTCTTT. It specifies CASSQVGHSNTEAFF.

The chain couples TRBV11-3 to TRBJ2-7, with 11 nucleotides matching TRBD1. CDR3 length: 15 residues. Germline V gene sequence: CDR1 SGHNT, CDR2 YENEEA. The V and J ends lost 4 bases and 2 bases, in that order; junction bases with no gene match: 4. The CDR3 region is CASSYGQGATYEQYF. In DNA form, the CDR3 reads TGTGCCAGCAGCTACGGACAGGGGGCTACCTACGAGCAGTACTTC.

This sequence joins TRBV19 and TRBJ2-4, with 8 bases that match TRBD1. This CDR3 comprises 16 residues. J was trimmed by 1 base and V by 6 bases; bases with no gene match: 8. From germline, CDR1 is LNHDA and CDR2 SQIVND (reference sequence). CDR3: CASRDRVDWAKNIQYF. The CDR3 bases are TGTGCCAGTAGGGACAGGGTGGACTGGGCCAAAAACATTCAGTACTTC. Drawing the rest from reference TRBV19 and TRBJ2-4, the complete variable domain is DGGITQSPKYLFRKEGQNVTLSCEQNLNHDAMYWYRQDPGQGLRLIYYSQIVNDFQKGDIAEGYSVSREKKESFPLTVTSAQKNPTAFYLCASRDRVDWAKNIQYFGAGTRLSVL.

This sequence joins TRBV27 and TRBJ1-6; D is possibly TRBD1 (5 bases). V gave up 5 bases and J gave up 10 bases, with 15 bases separating them. The germline V gene has CDR1 MNHEY and CDR2 SMNVEV (reference sequence). The CDR3 has 14 amino acids. The CDR3 sequence: CASSPPPGGSPLHF. CDR3 DNA: TGTGCCAGCAGTCCCCCCCCGGGGGGATCACCCCTCCACTTT.

The chain joins TRBV28 to TRBJ1-1; D remains ambiguous. The CDR3 has 11 amino acids. V lost 9 bases to trimming and J lost 3 bases, with 8 bases between them. The germline CDR1 and CDR2 sequences are MDHEN and SYDVKM. The CDR3 protein is CASTSDTEAFF. CDR3 sequence (DNA): TGTGCCAGTACCTCCGACACTGAAGCTTTCTTT.

The chain has TRBV5-5 and TRBJ2-2; no firm D call. There are 12 residues in the CDR3. In germline, CDR1 is SGHKS, CDR2 YYEKEE (reference sequence). Trimming left V 4 bases short and J 6 bases short, with 7 bases between. The CDR3 DNA reads as TGTGCCAGCAGCGCACCCCCCGGGGAGCTGTTTTTT. Residues: CASSAPPGELFF.